A selection of T cell receptor beta chains follows, all from one sample in a study of T cells in Graves' hyperthyroidism and ophthalmopathy. TCRdb recomputed calls from the multiplex PCR reads with MiXCR, one row per CDR3 protein. This sample has about 590,000 distinct CDR3 sequences; about 14% occur once, and the top ten carry roughly 6.9%. Sequenced: blood. The receptors derive from a woman aged 18-30 years with Graves' ophthalmopathy. CDR3s include the opening cysteine and the closing phenylalanine or tryptophan. The D gene is left open where the match is weak. A clone size is listed for some rows: how often the clone was seen (once, few, many), or a class if it is expanded.

>TRBV20-1|TRBJ1-1|NA|many
TGCAGTGCTAGAAACACAGAGGGCACTGAAGCTTTCTTT
CSARNTEGTEAFF
>TRBV28|TRBJ1-5|NA|many
TGTGCCAGCAGAATGGACGGTAATCAGCCCCAGCATTTT
CASRMDGNQPQHF
>TRBV20-1|TRBJ2-5|NA|many
TGCAGTGCTCAGGATGTTTTGGAATCCCTCCAAGAGACCCAGTACTTC
CSAQDVLESLQETQYF
>TRBV10-3|TRBJ2-6|NA|many
TGTGCCATCAGTGTCTTTGACAGCTCTGGGGCCAACGTCCTGACTTTC
CAISVFDSSGANVLTF
>TRBV11-2|TRBJ2-6|NA|many
TGTGCCAGCAGCTTAACCTCTGGGGCCAACGTCCTGACTTTC
CASSLTSGANVLTF
>TRBV7-3|TRBJ1-1|TRBD1|NA
TGTGCCAGCAGCTTCGGGACAGGGGCCCGGCCGGGAGCTTTCTTT
CASSFGTGARPGAFF
>TRBV6-1|TRBJ2-7|TRBD2|many
TGTGCCAGCACCTTAGCGGGAGGAACCTACGAGCAGTACTTC
CASTLAGGTYEQYF
>TRBV14|TRBJ1-2|NA|few
TGTGCCAGCAGCCAACTACAGGCCGGTGGCTACACCTTC
CASSQLQAGGYTF
>TRBV5-1|TRBJ2-2|NA|NA
TGCGCCAGCAGCCGGCCCCGACGGGGACCCGGGGAGCTGTTTTTT
CASSRPRRGPGELFF
>TRBV4-1|TRBJ2-3|NA|NA
TGCGCCAGCAGCCAAGATAGGCAGGGAGGAACAGATACGCAGTATTTT
CASSQDRQGGTDTQYF
>TRBV5-4|TRBJ2-1|TRBD2|NA
TGTGCCAGCAGCTTGGGGGCGGGAGCTACATGGGATGAGCAGTTCTTC
CASSLGAGATWDEQFF
>TRBV5-1|TRBJ2-2|TRBD2|NA
TGCGCCAGCAGCTTCCGACTAGCGGCGAACACCGGGGAGCTGTTTTTT
CASSFRLAANTGELFF
>TRBV7-8|TRBJ2-1|TRBD1|many
TGTGCCAGCAGCTTACGGCCAAGCGGACAGGGGGAAAATGAGCAGTTCTTC
CASSLRPSGQGENEQFF
>TRBV6-2/TRBV6-3|TRBJ2-7|TRBD2|many
TGTGCCAGCAGCCGGGGACTACAGCTCTCCTACGAGCAGTACTTC
CASSRGLQLSYEQYF
>TRBV30|TRBJ1-2|NA|many
TGTGCCTGGATGCCCAAGACTGGAGGGGGAGGGAACTATGGCTACACCTTC
CAWMPKTGGGGNYGYTF
>TRBV28|TRBJ2-3|NA|many
TGTGCCAGCAGTTTCTCGACAGGCTCCTATACGCAGTATTTT
CASSFSTGSYTQYF
>TRBV5-1|TRBJ2-7|TRBD2|many
TGCGCCAGCAGCTTGGACCTAGCGGCGATCTACGAGCAGTACTTC
CASSLDLAAIYEQYF
>TRBV7-8|TRBJ1-4|NA|few
TGTGCCAGCAGCTCGGGGTGGGGTAATGAAAAACTGTTTTTT
CASSSGWGNEKLFF
>TRBV2|TRBJ1-1|NA|many
TGTGCCAGCAGTGATCCCGACACTGAAGCTTTCTTT
CASSDPDTEAFF
>TRBV19|TRBJ1-2|NA|few
TGTGCCAGTAGCGTCAGGGGCAACTATGGCTACACCTTC
CASSVRGNYGYTF
>TRBV19|TRBJ2-2|TRBD1|NA
TGTGCCAGTAGTGTACAGGGGGCCCGTATCACCGGGGAGCTGTTTTTT
CASSVQGARITGELFF
>TRBV27|TRBJ2-7|TRBD2|few
TGTGCCAGCAGTTTACGTGGCCGCGGGAGGGCCATTATCAAAGGCTACGAGCAGTACTTC
CASSLRGRGRAIIKGYEQYF
>TRBV6-1|TRBJ2-7|TRBD2|many
TGTGCCAGCAGCCTGGATGGTAGCGGGGGACCCTTCTCCTACGAGCAGTACTTC
CASSLDGSGGPFSYEQYF
>TRBV3-1|TRBJ2-7|TRBD1|many
TGTGCCAGCAGCCTCGGGACAGGGGAAAGCTACGAGCAGTACTTC
CASSLGTGESYEQYF
>TRBV20-1|TRBJ1-2|NA|many
TGCAGTGCTAGAGCAAGGGAGGACAGAGGCTCCTATGGCTACACCTTC
CSARAREDRGSYGYTF
>TRBV29-1|TRBJ2-7|TRBD2|few
TGCAGCGTTGGGTCGGGGGGGGTCTCCTACGAGCAGTACTTC
CSVGSGGVSYEQYF
>TRBV14|TRBJ2-7|NA|few
TGTGCCAGCAGCCAAGAATCCAGGGGCTCCTACGAGCAGTACTTC
CASSQESRGSYEQYF
>TRBV11-3|TRBJ2-7|NA|NA
TGTGCCAGCAGCTTTTCTGGATTCAGCTCCTACGAGCAGTACTTC
CASSFSGFSSYEQYF
>TRBV28|TRBJ2-1|NA|many
TGTGCCAGCAGTCTCCCTTACAGGGCTTCCTACAATGAGCAGTTCTTC
CASSLPYRASYNEQFF
>TRBV7-2|TRBJ2-1|NA|many
TGTGCCAGCAGCTCCCCCCGTCCCGAAAGCTACAATGAGCAGTTCTTC
CASSSPRPESYNEQFF